This T cell receptor (beta chain) was captured in a study of T cell responses to AZD1222 COVID-19 vaccine. Clones were read by immunoSEQ multiplex PCR, and TCRdb kept only the in-frame ones, dropping some. Here the sample spans around 140,000 clones, 70% to 90% being singletons. The CDR3 is made up of 19 amino acids. CDR1 is KGHSH and CDR2 is LQKENI in the germline V gene. V was clipped by 1 base and J by 1 base, with 20 bases between them. This clone was detected many times. The antigen remains undetermined. General study findings and limits: Spike-wide vaccine-associated CD4 TCRs dominated at 160-218 and 743-854. The donor group comprised mostly white British people and more females; the analysis possibly underestimated clonal diversity.

The gene calls are TRBV18 and TRBJ2-4, with a tentative D call TRBD1 (5 bases). The sequence derives from an adult who received the MenACWY meningococcal vaccine as a control. This material consisted of peripheral blood, taken 28 days after the second dose of the MenACWY control vaccine. CDR3 residues: CASSPRKGAEAAAKNIQYF. In nucleotides, the CDR3 is TGTGCCAGCTCACCACGGAAAGGGGCGGAAGCTGCGGCCAAAAACATTCAGTACTTC.